Listed below are T cell receptor beta chains from one sample, sequenced in a study of glioma-infiltrating T cells. TCRdb re-analysed the multiplex PCR reads in MiXCR, keeping a single row per CDR3 protein. The data show around 190,000 distinct CDR3 sequences, with 43% seen just once and around 5% held by the top ten. The specimen sequenced was glioma tissue, nonneoplastic brain tissue, or PBMCs (not recorded which). These receptors were obtained from a human donor with low-grade glioma or glioblastoma, undergoing nonglioma brain surgery, or in good health (not recorded which). Both conserved end residues are part of each CDR3. D genes are given only for firm matches. Where a row states a size, it is once, few, many or the class of an expanded clone; other rows omit it.

CDR3aa,CDR3nt,j_gene,v_gene,abundance,len,d_gene
CASSRTGRNYGYTF,TGTGCCAGCAGTAGGACAGGGAGGAACTATGGCTACACCTTC,TRBJ1-2,TRBV3-1,many,14,TRBD1
CASSHQTGLNEKFF,TGTGCCAGCAGTCACCAGACAGGTCTGAATGAGAAGTTCTTC,TRBJ2-1,TRBV6-2/TRBV6-3,NA,14,NA
CSARVPSGSSDEQFF,TGCAGTGCTAGAGTTCCCAGCGGGAGTAGCGATGAGCAGTTCTTC,TRBJ2-1,TRBV20-1,many,15,TRBD2
CASSSNGGTEAFF,TGCGCCAGCAGCTCGAATGGGGGAACTGAAGCTTTCTTT,TRBJ1-1,TRBV5-1,NA,13,NA
CASSLTRETYNEQFF,TGTGCCAGCAGCTTAACCAGGGAAACCTACAATGAGCAGTTCTTC,TRBJ2-1,TRBV7-3,many,15,NA
CASSYAGGYTF,TGTGCCAGCAGTTATGCGGGCGGCTACACCTTC,TRBJ1-2,TRBV12-3/TRBV12-4,many,11,NA
CDSSIATGDEAFF,TGTGACAGTAGTATAGCGACAGGGGATGAAGCTTTCTTT,TRBJ1-1,TRBV19,NA,13,TRBD1
CASSLASGRASTGTQYF,TGTGCCAGCAGCTTAGCTAGCGGGAGGGCTAGCACAGGTACGCAGTATTTT,TRBJ2-3,TRBV7-2,NA,17,TRBD2
CASSFPLETQYF,TGTGCCAGCAGCTTTCCCCTAGAGACCCAGTACTTC,TRBJ2-5,TRBV5-4,few,12,NA
CASSLGQANTEAFF,TGCGCCAGCAGCCTCGGACAGGCAAACACTGAAGCTTTCTTT,TRBJ1-1,TRBV5-1,NA,14,TRBD1
CASSQGPRVTYEQYF,TGTGCCAGCAGCCAAGGACCCAGGGTAACCTACGAGCAGTACTTC,TRBJ2-7,TRBV3-1,few,15,NA
CSARVQEDGQPQHF,TGCAGTGCTAGAGTACAGGAGGACGGACAGCCCCAGCATTTT,TRBJ1-5,TRBV20-1,NA,14,NA
CASSSWTSEAFF,TGCGCCAGCAGCTCATGGACGTCTGAAGCTTTCTTT,TRBJ1-1,TRBV4-1,many,12,NA
CASSPQGRMETQYF,TGCGCCAGCTCCCCCCAGGGGAGGATGGAGACCCAGTACTTC,TRBJ2-5,TRBV5-1,NA,14,NA
CTSRRTATLDNQPQHF,TGCACCAGCCGACGGACGGCCACCCTGGACAATCAGCCCCAGCATTTT,TRBJ1-5,TRBV28,NA,16,NA
CASSDPGVGTNEQYF,TGTGCCAGCAGTGACCCCGGTGTGGGCACCAACGAGCAGTACTTC,TRBJ2-7,TRBV6-4,NA,15,NA
CSAPSGANQPQHF,TGCAGTGCTCCGTCGGGTGCCAATCAGCCCCAGCATTTT,TRBJ1-5,TRBV20-1,many,13,NA
CASSLRGSYGYTF,TGTGCCAGCAGTTTAAGGGGAAGTTATGGCTACACCTTC,TRBJ1-2,TRBV27,many,13,NA
CSVVLDPRGGELFF,TGCAGCGTTGTACTTGATCCCAGGGGTGGGGAGCTGTTTTTT,TRBJ2-2,TRBV29-1,NA,14,NA
CASSQVVGTGELFF,TGTGCCAGCAGCCAAGTTGTGGGTACCGGGGAGCTGTTTTTT,TRBJ2-2,TRBV3-1,few,14,NA
CASSLVITGHNEQFF,TGTGCCAGCAGCTTAGTAATAACGGGGCACAATGAGCAGTTCTTC,TRBJ2-1,TRBV7-2,many,15,NA
CASSLGEYQETQYF,TGTGCCAGCAGCTTAGGAGAGTACCAAGAGACCCAGTACTTC,TRBJ2-5,TRBV7-6,few,14,NA
CACSLGGRGSEKLFF,TGTGCCTGCAGCTTGGGAGGCAGGGGGAGTGAAAAACTGTTTTTT,TRBJ1-4,TRBV7-2,NA,15,TRBD1
CASSRQGALGEQYF,TGTGCCAGCAGTCGACAGGGGGCTCTGGGAGAGCAGTACTTC,TRBJ2-7,TRBV6-1,few,14,TRBD1
CASSKTSGRLNEQFF,TGTGCCAGCAGCAAAACTAGCGGGAGGTTGAATGAGCAGTTCTTC,TRBJ2-1,TRBV7-2,NA,15,TRBD2
CASSSKGLAGGPYNEQFF,TGTGCCAGCAGCTCCAAGGGACTAGCGGGAGGGCCCTACAATGAGCAGTTCTTC,TRBJ2-1,TRBV7-2,many,18,TRBD2
CASGSIGRDSEQFF,TGTGCTAGTGGTTCAATCGGCCGGGACTCCGAGCAGTTCTTC,TRBJ2-1,TRBV12-5,NA,14,NA
CASSKGTGLNYEQYF,TGTGCCAGCAGTAAAGGGACAGGGCTAAACTACGAGCAGTACTTC,TRBJ2-7,TRBV6-1,many,15,TRBD1
CASNDRGVTNEQFF,TGTGCCAGCAACGACAGGGGGGTAACGAATGAGCAGTTCTTC,TRBJ2-1,TRBV14,many,14,TRBD1
CASSLESPSGRTSIRGEQFF,TGTGCCAGCAGCTTAGAGTCCCCTAGCGGGAGAACCTCAATAAGGGGTGAGCAGTTCTTC,TRBJ2-1,TRBV7-8,NA,20,TRBD2
CAISEEGLMITEAFF,TGTGCCATCAGTGAAGAGGGGTTGATGATAACTGAAGCTTTCTTT,TRBJ1-1,TRBV10-3,NA,15,NA
CASSQKREGQRYF,TGTGCCAGCAGCCAGAAGCGGGAGGGCCAGCGGTATTTT,TRBJ2-3,TRBV4-2,many,13,TRBD2
CATSDADYVNTDTQYF,TGTGCCACCAGTGACGCGGACTACGTTAACACAGATACGCAGTATTTT,TRBJ2-3,TRBV24-1,NA,16,NA
CASHQQGGEKLFF,TGTGCCAGCCACCAACAGGGTGGTGAAAAACTGTTTTTT,TRBJ1-4,TRBV25-1,many,13,NA
CASSKGQGDRLYGYTF,TGCGCCAGCAGCAAGGGACAGGGGGACCGACTCTATGGCTACACCTTC,TRBJ1-2,TRBV4-1,NA,16,TRBD1
CSARSGRVSYEQYF,TGCAGTGCTAGGAGCGGGAGAGTCTCCTACGAGCAGTACTTC,TRBJ2-7,TRBV20-1,many,14,TRBD2
CDSSLLLGLAKESSYEQYF,TGTGACAGCAGTTTATTGCTTGGGCTAGCGAAGGAGAGCTCCTACGAGCAGTACTTC,TRBJ2-7,TRBV28,NA,19,NA
CASRSGQGSDTQYF,TGTGCCAGCAGGTCTGGACAGGGCTCAGATACGCAGTATTTT,TRBJ2-3,TRBV2,many,14,TRBD1
CASSTPHRALLYGYTF,TGTGCCAGCAGTACCCCCCACAGGGCGCTTCTCTATGGCTACACCTTC,TRBJ1-2,TRBV6-1,many,16,NA
CASSVVTSGDTQYF,TGTGCCAGCAGTGTTGTGACTAGCGGTGATACGCAGTATTTT,TRBJ2-3,TRBV2,many,14,TRBD2
CASSPSRTGDTDTQYF,TGTGCCAGCAGCCCATCCCGGACAGGGGACACAGATACGCAGTATTTT,TRBJ2-3,TRBV5-4,NA,16,TRBD1
CSARGTNPYEQYF,TGCAGTGCACGTGGGACTAACCCCTACGAGCAGTACTTC,TRBJ2-7,TRBV20-1,many,13,TRBD2